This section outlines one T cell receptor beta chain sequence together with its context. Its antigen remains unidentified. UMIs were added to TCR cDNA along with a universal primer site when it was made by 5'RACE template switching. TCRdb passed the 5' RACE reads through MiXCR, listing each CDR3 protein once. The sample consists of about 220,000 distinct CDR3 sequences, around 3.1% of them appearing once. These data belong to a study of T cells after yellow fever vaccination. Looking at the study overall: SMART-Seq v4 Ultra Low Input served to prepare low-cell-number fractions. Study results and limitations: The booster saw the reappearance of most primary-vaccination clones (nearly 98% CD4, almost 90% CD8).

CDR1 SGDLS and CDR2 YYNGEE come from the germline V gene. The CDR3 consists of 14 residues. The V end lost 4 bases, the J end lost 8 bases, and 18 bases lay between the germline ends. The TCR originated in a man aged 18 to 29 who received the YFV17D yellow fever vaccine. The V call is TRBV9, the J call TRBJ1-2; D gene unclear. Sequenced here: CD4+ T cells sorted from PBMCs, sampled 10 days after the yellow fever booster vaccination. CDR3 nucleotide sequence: TGTGCCAGCAGCACCGGGGTCCCCCGCGGAGGCTACACCTTC. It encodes CASSTGVPRGGYTF.